The present T cell receptor beta chain was sequenced within a study of regulatory T cells in long-lasting Graves disease. This CDR3 comprises 15 residues. Germline V lookup: CDR1 SGHAT, CDR2 FQNNGV. About this clonotype: At one end the junction does not follow the germline gene, possibly because of a read error.

As to time point: newly diagnosed GD, antithyroid drugs for less than 3 months. Isolated PBMC RNA provided the starting material for the TCR library. Combining iRepertoire HTBI primers with Arm-PCR of CDR3 regions, the authors built TCR beta libraries. From the multiplex PCR reads, TCRdb called clonotypes with MiXCR, one entry per CDR3 protein. The sample holds fewer than 400,000 distinct CDR3 sequences, roughly 18% seen once. This material consisted of peripheral blood mononuclear cells (PBMCs), taken at new diagnosis, from a patient treated with antithyroid drugs. The TCR comes from a female donor with Graves disease. This chain links TRBV11-2 with TRBJ2-3, with D perhaps TRBD1 (5 bases). The CDR3 spells CASSPRQFSSDTPYF. In DNA form, the CDR3 reads TGTGCCAGCAGCCCCCGACAGTTTAGCTCAGATACGCCGTATTTT.